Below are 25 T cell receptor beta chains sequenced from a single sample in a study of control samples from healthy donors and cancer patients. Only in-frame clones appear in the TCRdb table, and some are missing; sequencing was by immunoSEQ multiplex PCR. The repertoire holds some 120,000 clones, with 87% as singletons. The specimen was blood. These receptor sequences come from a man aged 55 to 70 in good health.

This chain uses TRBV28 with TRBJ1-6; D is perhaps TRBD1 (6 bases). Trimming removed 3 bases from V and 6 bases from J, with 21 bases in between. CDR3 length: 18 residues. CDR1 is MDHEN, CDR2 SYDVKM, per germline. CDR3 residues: CASSLDGIFGQFNSPLHF. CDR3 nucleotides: TGTGCCAGCAGTTTGGATGGCATTTTCGGACAGTTTAATTCACCCCTCCACTTT.

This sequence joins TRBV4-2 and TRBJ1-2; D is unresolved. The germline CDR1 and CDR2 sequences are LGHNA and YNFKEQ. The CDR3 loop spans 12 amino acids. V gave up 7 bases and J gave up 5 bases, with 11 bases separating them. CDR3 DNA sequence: TGTGCCAGCACCGCAGGAGCATATGGCTACACCTTC. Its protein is CASTAGAYGYTF.

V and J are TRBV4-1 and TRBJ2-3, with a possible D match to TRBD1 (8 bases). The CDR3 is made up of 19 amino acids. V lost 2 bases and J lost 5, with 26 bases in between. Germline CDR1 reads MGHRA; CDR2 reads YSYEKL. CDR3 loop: CASSQSGTGWTSAGDTQYF. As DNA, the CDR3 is TGCGCCAGCAGCCAAAGCGGGACAGGCTGGACATCCGCGGGAGATACGCAGTATTTT.

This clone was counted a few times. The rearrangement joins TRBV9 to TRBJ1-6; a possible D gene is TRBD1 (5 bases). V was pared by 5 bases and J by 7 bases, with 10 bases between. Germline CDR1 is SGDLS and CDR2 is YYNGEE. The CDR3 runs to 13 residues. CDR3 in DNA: TGTGCCAGCAGTGGGACGGCAAATTCACCCCTCCACTTT. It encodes CASSGTANSPLHF.

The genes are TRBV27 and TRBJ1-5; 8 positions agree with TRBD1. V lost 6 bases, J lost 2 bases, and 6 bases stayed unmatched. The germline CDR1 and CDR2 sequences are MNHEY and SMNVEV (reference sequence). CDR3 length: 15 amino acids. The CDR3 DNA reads TGTGCCAGCAGGGCGACAGGGGTGGGCAATCAGCCCCAGCATTTT. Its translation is CASRATGVGNQPQHF.

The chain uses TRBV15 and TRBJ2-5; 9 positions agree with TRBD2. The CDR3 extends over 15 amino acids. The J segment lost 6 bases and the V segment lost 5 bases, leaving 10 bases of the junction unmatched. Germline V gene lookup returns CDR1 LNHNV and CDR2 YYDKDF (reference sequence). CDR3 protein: CATSPAGGGVKTQYF. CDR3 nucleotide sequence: TGTGCCACCAGCCCCGCTGGCGGGGGGGTAAAGACCCAGTACTTC.

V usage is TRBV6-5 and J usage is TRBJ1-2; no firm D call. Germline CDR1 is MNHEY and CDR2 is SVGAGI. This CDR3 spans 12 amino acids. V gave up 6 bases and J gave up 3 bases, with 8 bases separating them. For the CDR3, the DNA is TGTGCCAGCAGAAACAGCGACTATGGCTACACCTTC. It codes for CASRNSDYGYTF.

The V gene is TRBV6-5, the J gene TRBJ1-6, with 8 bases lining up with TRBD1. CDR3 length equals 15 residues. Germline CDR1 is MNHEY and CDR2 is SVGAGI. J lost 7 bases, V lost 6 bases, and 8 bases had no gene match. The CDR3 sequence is CASRLGTGDNSPLHF. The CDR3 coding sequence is TGTGCCAGCAGGCTAGGGACAGGCGACAATTCACCCCTCCACTTT.

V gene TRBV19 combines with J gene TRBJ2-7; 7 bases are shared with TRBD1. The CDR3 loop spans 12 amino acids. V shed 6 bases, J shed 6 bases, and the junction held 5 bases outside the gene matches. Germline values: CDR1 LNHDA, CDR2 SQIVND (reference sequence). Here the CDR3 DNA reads TGTGCCAGTAGGTACAGGGGCGGCGAGCAGTACTTC. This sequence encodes CASRYRGGEQYF.

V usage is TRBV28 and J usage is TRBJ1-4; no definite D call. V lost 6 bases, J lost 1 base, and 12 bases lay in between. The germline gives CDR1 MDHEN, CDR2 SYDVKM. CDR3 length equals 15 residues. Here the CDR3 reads CASRLTWGTNEKLFF. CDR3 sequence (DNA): TGTGCCAGCAGACTAACGTGGGGAACTAATGAAAAACTGTTTTTT.

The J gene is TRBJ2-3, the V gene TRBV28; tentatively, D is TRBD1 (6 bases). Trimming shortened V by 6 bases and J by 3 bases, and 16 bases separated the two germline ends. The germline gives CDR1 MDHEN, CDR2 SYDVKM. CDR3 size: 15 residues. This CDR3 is CASRQTGLRTDTQYF. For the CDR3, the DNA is TGTGCCAGCAGGCAGACAGGTCTTCGTACAGATACGCAGTATTTT.

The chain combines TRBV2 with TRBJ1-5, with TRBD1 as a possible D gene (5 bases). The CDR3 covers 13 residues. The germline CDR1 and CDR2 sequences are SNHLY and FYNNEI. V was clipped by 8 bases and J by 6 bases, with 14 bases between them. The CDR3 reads CASGAGLSQPQHF. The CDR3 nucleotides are TGTGCCAGCGGTGCAGGGTTGTCTCAGCCCCAGCATTTT.

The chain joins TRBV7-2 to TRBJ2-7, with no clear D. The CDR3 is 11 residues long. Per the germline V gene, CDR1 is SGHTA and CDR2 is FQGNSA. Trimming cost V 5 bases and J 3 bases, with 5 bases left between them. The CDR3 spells CASSLIYEQYF. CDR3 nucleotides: TGTGCCAGCAGCCTAATCTACGAGCAGTACTTC. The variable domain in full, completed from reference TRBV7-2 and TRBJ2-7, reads GAGVSQSPSNKVTEKGKDVELRCDPISGHTALYWYRQSLGQGLEFLIYFQGNSAPDKSGLPSDRFSAERTGGSVSTLTIQRTQQEDSAVYLCASSLIYEQYFGPGTRLTVT.

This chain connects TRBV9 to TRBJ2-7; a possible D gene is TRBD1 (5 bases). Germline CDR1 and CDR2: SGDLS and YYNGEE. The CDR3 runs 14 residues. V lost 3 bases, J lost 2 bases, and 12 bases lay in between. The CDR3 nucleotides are TGTGCCAGCAGCGAGGGGCCTCACGCCTACGAGCAGTACTTC. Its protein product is CASSEGPHAYEQYF.

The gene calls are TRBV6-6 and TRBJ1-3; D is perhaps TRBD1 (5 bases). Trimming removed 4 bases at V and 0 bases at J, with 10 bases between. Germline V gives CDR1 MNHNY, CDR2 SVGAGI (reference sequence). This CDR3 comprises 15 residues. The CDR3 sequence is CASSLAGSSGNTIYF. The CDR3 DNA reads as TGTGCCAGCAGTTTGGCAGGGAGCTCTGGAAACACCATATATTTT.

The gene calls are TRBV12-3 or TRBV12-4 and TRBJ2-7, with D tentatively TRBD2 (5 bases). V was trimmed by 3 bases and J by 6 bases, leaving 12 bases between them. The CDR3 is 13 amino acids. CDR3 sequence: CASSFAGIGEQYF. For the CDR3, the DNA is TGTGCCAGCAGTTTCGCCGGGATCGGCGAGCAGTACTTC.

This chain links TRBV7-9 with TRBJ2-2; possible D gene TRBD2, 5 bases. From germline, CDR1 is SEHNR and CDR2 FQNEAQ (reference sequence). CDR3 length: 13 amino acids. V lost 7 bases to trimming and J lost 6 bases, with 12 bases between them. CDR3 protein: CASTFAGPGELFF. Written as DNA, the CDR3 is TGTGCCAGCACCTTTGCGGGTCCCGGGGAGCTGTTTTTT.

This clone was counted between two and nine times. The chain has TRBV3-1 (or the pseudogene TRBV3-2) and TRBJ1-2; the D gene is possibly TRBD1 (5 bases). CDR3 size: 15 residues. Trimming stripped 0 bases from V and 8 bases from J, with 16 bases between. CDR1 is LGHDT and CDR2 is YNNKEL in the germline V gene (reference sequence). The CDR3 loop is CASSQDSGGAGGYTF. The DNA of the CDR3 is TGTGCCAGCAGCCAAGATTCAGGAGGGGCGGGCGGCTACACCTTC.

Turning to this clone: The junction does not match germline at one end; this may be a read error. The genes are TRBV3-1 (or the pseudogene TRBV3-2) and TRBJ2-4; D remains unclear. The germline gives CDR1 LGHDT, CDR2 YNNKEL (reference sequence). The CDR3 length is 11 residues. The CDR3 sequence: CASSETAGLIF. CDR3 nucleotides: TGTGCCAGCAGCGAGACGGCCGGGCTTATCTTC.

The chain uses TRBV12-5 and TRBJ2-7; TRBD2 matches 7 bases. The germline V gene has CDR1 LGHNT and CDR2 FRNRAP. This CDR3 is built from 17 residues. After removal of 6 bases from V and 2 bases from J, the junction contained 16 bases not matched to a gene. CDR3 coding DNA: TGTGCTAGTGGCTCCTGTTGGCAGCGGGATTTGACCTACGAGCAGTACTTC. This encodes CASGSCWQRDLTYEQYF.

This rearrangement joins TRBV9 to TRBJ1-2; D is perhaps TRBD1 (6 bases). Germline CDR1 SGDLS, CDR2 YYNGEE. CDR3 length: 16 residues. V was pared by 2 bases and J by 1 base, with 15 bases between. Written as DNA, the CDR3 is TGTGCCAGCAGCGTCGAGGGGACATTTATTAACTATGGCTACACCTTC. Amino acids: CASSVEGTFINYGYTF.

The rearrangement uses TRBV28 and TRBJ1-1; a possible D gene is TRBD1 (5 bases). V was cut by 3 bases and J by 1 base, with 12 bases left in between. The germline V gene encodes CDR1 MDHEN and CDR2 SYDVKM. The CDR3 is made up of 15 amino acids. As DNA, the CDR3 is TGTGCCAGCAGTTTTAGGGGTTCTGGGAACACTGAAGCTTTCTTT. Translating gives CASSFRGSGNTEAFF.

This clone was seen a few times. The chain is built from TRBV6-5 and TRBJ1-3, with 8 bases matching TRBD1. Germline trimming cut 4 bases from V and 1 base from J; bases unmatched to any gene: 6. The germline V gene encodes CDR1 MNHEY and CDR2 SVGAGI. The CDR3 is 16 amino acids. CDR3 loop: CASSLDRDLSGNTIYF. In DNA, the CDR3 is TGTGCCAGCAGTTTGGACAGGGACTTATCTGGAAACACCATATATTTT.

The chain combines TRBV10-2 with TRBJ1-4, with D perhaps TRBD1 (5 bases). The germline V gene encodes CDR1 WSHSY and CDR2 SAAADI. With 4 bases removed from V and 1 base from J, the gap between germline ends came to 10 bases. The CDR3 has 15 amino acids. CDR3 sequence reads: CASSGGVETNEKLFF. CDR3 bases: TGCGCCAGCAGTGGGGGGGTGGAAACTAATGAAAAACTGTTTTTT.

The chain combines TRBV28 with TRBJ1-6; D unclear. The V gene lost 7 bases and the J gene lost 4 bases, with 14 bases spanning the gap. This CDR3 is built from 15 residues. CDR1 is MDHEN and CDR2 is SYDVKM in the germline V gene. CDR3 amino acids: CASTEHNLYNSPLHF. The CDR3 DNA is TGTGCCAGCACTGAACACAACCTATATAATTCACCCCTCCACTTT. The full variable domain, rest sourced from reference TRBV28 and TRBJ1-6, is DVKVTQSSRYLVKRTGEKVFLECVQDMDHENMFWYRQDPGLGLRLIYFSYDVKMKEKGDIPEGYSVSREKKERFSLILESASTNQTSMYLCASTEHNLYNSPLHFGNGTRLTVT.